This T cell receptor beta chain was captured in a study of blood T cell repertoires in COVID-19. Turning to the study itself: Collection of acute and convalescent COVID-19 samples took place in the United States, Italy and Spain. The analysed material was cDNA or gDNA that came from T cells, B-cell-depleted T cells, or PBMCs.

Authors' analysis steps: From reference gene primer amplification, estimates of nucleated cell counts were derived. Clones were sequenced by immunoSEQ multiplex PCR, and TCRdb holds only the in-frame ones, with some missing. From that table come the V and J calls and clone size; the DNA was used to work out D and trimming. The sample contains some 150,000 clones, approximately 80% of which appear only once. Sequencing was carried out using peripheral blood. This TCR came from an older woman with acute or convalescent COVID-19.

CDR3 sequence reads: CASRSGLSGYTF. In DNA form, the CDR3 reads TGTGCCAGCAGATCAGGGTTGAGTGGCTACACCTTC. V gene TRBV27 combines with J gene TRBJ1-2; TRBD1 might be the D (5 bases). Trimming stripped 6 bases from V and 7 bases from J, with 12 bases between. CDR1 and CDR2 (germline): MNHEY, SMNVEV (reference sequence). CDR3 size: 12 residues.